This T cell receptor beta chain came from a study of cytomegalovirus exposure and HLA in healthy donors. As regards this clone: What it recognizes is unknown.

The PCR ran on 60 Vbeta and 13 Jbeta primers. Assay used: immunoSEQ multiplex PCR; TCRdb lists only in-frame clones, some missing. The table gives approximately 150,000 clones; the top ten clones make up around 2.4% of it. Points from the study as a whole: In a later analysis, a missense DCLRE1C variant was linked to TCR beta V- and J-gene trimming. A later analysis reportedly identified an Asian-associated ancestry cluster as carrying fewer N-insertions than the roughly 700-donor mean.

The specimen was PBMCs. This TCR was sampled from a young woman in good health and CMV-seronegative.

The CDR3 spells CASCTGVNSEQYV. The DNA for the CDR3 is TGTGCCAGCTGCACGGGAGTGAATTCCGAGCAGTACGTC. The chain joins TRBV5-5 to TRBJ2-7; a weak D match, TRBD2 (6 bases). The germline CDR1 and CDR2 sequences are SGHKS and YYEKEE (reference sequence). Deletions cut 7 bases from V and 6 bases from J, with 17 bases between. This CDR3 is 13 amino acids long.